This is a list of T cell receptor beta chains from one sample in a study of OX40 agonist ivuxolimab in advanced cancers. Sequenced by immunoSEQ multiplex PCR; TCRdb stores in-frame clones only, minus some. The repertoire holds approximately 50,000 clones, with around four fifths as singletons. Material: CD4+ or CD8+ T cells sorted from blood, obtained in a trial of the OX40 agonist ivuxolimab. All receptors come from an adult with an advanced solid tumor such as melanoma, head and neck, liver or kidney cancer. CDR3s include the opening cysteine and the closing phenylalanine or tryptophan. The D gene is left open where the match is weak. Only some rows state a clone size, as once, few, many or a class for expanded clones.

j_call v_call clone_size d_call cdr3_aa cdr3_nt
TRBJ2-7 TRBV5-3 - - CARSVRHSYEQYF TGTGCCAGAAGCGTTAGACACTCCTACGAGCAGTACTTC
TRBJ2-3 TRBV27 - - CASRGGLSTDTQYF TGTGCCAGCAGAGGGGGGCTTTCGACAGATACGCAGTATTTT
TRBJ1-3 TRBV2 - - CASSVTGNTIYF TGTGCCAGCAGTGTTACGGGAAACACCATATATTTT
TRBJ2-5 TRBV4-3 - - CASSHGGPGTQYF TGCGCCAGCAGCCATGGTGGTCCGGGGACCCAGTACTTC
TRBJ1-2 TRBV6-5 - - CASRPTLADYGYTF TGTGCCAGCAGACCCACCTTGGCAGACTATGGCTACACCTTC
TRBJ1-2 TRBV27 - - CASSPHGGSYGYTF TGTGCCAGCAGTCCCCACGGGGGTTCCTATGGCTACACCTTC
TRBJ1-1 TRBV5-1 - - CASSEQGFGNTEAFF TGCGCCAGCAGCGAACAGGGTTTCGGGAACACTGAAGCTTTCTTT
TRBJ2-4 TRBV19 - - CASSPEEGAKNIQYF TGTGCCAGTAGTCCAGAGGAGGGGGCCAAAAACATTCAGTACTTC
TRBJ1-6 TRBV14 few - CASSPFANSPLHF TGTGCCAGCAGCCCATTCGCGAATTCACCCCTCCACTTT
TRBJ2-4 TRBV9 - - CASSLGQNQNIQYF TGTGCCAGCAGCTTAGGACAGAATCAAAACATTCAGTACTTC
TRBJ2-7 TRBV5-5 - - CASSTAETYEQYF TGTGCCAGCAGCACAGCGGAGACCTACGAGCAGTACTTC
TRBJ1-2 TRBV5-1 - - CASSTFGFYGYTF TGCGCCAGCAGCACCTTCGGCTTCTATGGCTACACCTTC
TRBJ2-3 TRBV15 - - CATKVGPTDTQYF TGTGCCACCAAGGTAGGGCCCACAGATACGCAGTATTTT
TRBJ2-7 TRBV6-6 - - CASSLLGYEQYF TGTGCCAGCAGCCTCCTTGGGTACGAGCAGTACTTC
TRBJ2-3 TRBV9 - - CASSQTGDSDTQYF TGTGCCAGCAGCCAAACGGGGGATTCAGATACGCAGTATTTT
TRBJ2-1 TRBV7-9 - - CASSFVGRLKSYNEQFF TGTGCCAGCAGCTTTGTTGGGAGACTTAAATCCTACAATGAGCAGTTCTTC
TRBJ1-2 TRBV7-9 few - CASSLGINYGYTF TGTGCCAGCAGCTTAGGGATTAACTATGGCTACACCTTC
TRBJ2-2 TRBV18 - TRBD1 CASSTGQGPTGELFF TGTGCCAGCTCAACGGGACAGGGTCCCACCGGGGAGCTGTTTTTT
TRBJ1-1 TRBV6-5 - TRBD1 CASVTGTGGEAFF TGTGCCAGCGTAACCGGGACAGGGGGTGAAGCTTTCTTT
TRBJ2-3 TRBV6-4 once - CASSERGGDTQYF TGTGCCAGCAGTGAAAGGGGGGGAGATACGCAGTATTTT
TRBJ1-6 TRBV30 - - CAWTPGGINSPLHF TGTGCCTGGACCCCGGGAGGGATCAATTCACCCCTCCACTTT
TRBJ2-3 TRBV5-4 - TRBD2 CAIRLADSTDTQYF TGTGCCATTAGACTAGCAGATAGCACAGATACGCAGTATTTT
TRBJ1-2 TRBV19 - - CASSAGGYNYGYTF TGTGCCAGTAGTGCTGGGGGCTATAACTATGGCTACACCTTC
TRBJ1-4 TRBV5-6 - - CASSLDGLPEKLFF TGTGCCAGCAGCTTGGATGGGCTCCCTGAAAAACTGTTTTTT
TRBJ2-7 TRBV11-2 - TRBD2 CASSLDHVAGVSYEQYF TGTGCCAGCAGCTTAGATCACGTAGCGGGAGTCTCATACGAGCAGTACTTC
TRBJ2-3 TRBV29-1 - - CSVDWEGTDTQYF TGCAGCGTTGATTGGGAAGGAACAGATACGCAGTATTTT
TRBJ2-7 TRBV7-9 - - CASSLDIGFFYEQYF TGTGCCAGCAGCTTAGACATAGGGTTTTTCTACGAGCAGTACTTC
TRBJ1-5 TRBV11-2 - - CASSLGVGQPQHF TGTGCCAGCAGCTTAGGCGTAGGGCAGCCCCAGCATTTT
TRBJ2-7 TRBV6-5 - - CASSYSEGGEQYF TGTGCCAGCAGTTACTCCGAAGGGGGCGAGCAGTACTTC
TRBJ2-7 TRBV5-6 - - CASSLAERVHYEQYF TGTGCCAGCAGCTTGGCCGAGCGGGTACACTACGAGCAGTACTTC
TRBJ2-5 TRBV18 - - CASSPAGLGTKEETQYF TGTGCCAGCTCACCGGCAGGGTTAGGAACAAAGGAGGAGACCCAGTACTTC
TRBJ1-2 TRBV2 - - CASSEEGYGYTF TGTGCCAGCAGTGAAGAGGGTTATGGCTACACCTTC
TRBJ2-3 TRBV30 - TRBD2 CAWVERGAWLRSDTQYF TGTGCCTGGGTAGAGCGGGGGGCCTGGCTCCGCTCAGATACGCAGTATTTT
TRBJ2-7 TRBV5-1 - - CASSFLRDSSYEQYF TGCGCCAGCAGCTTCCTCCGGGACTCCTCCTACGAGCAGTACTTC
TRBJ2-7 TRBV29-1 - - CSVAEPLTFRPYEQYF TGCAGCGTTGCAGAGCCCCTCACATTTCGCCCCTACGAGCAGTACTTC
TRBJ2-3 TRBV7-9 - TRBD2 CASSHTRLAGKDTQYF TGTGCCAGCAGCCACACCCGACTAGCGGGGAAAGATACGCAGTATTTT
TRBJ1-1 TRBV6-6 - TRBD1 CASRTGQGATEAFF TGTGCCAGCAGGACGGGACAGGGGGCCACTGAAGCTTTCTTT
TRBJ2-5 TRBV19 - TRBD1 CASSSQGTETQYF TGTGCCAGTAGTTCACAGGGGACAGAGACCCAGTACTTC
TRBJ1-2 TRBV15 - TRBD1 CATSRTGGYGYTF TGTGCCACCAGCAGAACAGGGGGGTATGGCTACACCTTC
TRBJ2-7 TRBV5-1 once - CASSPTRDSYEQYF TGCGCCAGCAGCCCTACAAGAGACTCCTACGAGCAGTACTTC
TRBJ1-1 TRBV15 - - CATRPNPTGGGTEAFF TGTGCCACCAGGCCGAATCCTACAGGAGGGGGGACTGAAGCTTTCTTT
TRBJ1-5 TRBV7-9 medium-sized - CASSLGQRDQPQHF TGTGCCAGCAGCTTAGGGCAGAGGGATCAGCCCCAGCATTTT
TRBJ1-1 TRBV1 - - CTSSQDRALLMGAFF TGCACCAGCAGCCAAGACCGGGCCCTCTTAATGGGAGCTTTCTTT
TRBJ1-2 TRBV5-8 - - CASSFGKTPNYGYTF TGTGCCAGCAGCTTCGGCAAGACACCGAACTATGGCTACACCTTC
TRBJ1-2 TRBV30 - - CAWSAGGGYTF TGTGCCTGGAGTGCGGGAGGAGGCTACACCTTC
TRBJ2-1 TRBV4-2 - - CASSQGLASATGEQFF TGTGCCAGCAGCCAAGGATTGGCTAGCGCCACTGGGGAGCAGTTCTTC
TRBJ2-1 TRBV11-2 - - CASSKTGFYNEQFF TGTGCCAGCAGTAAGACCGGATTCTACAATGAGCAGTTCTTC
TRBJ1-5 TRBV19 many - CASMGENSNQPQHF TGTGCCAGTATGGGAGAGAATAGCAATCAGCCCCAGCATTTT
TRBJ1-1 TRBV10-3 once - CAISDYRDITEAFF TGTGCCATCAGTGACTACAGAGACATCACTGAAGCTTTCTTT
TRBJ2-5 TRBV10-3 once - CAISESNLAGQTQYF TGTGCCATCAGTGAGTCGAATCTCGCTGGCCAGACCCAGTACTTC
TRBJ2-2 TRBV5-6 - TRBD2 CASSLVGGSDGELFF TGTGCCAGCAGCTTGGTCGGCGGGAGCGACGGGGAGCTGTTTTTT
TRBJ1-4 TRBV5-1 - TRBD1 CASSLLGTGGAIEKLFF TGCGCCAGCAGCTTGTTAGGGACAGGGGGCGCGATTGAAAAACTGTTTTTT
TRBJ1-2 TRBV5-4 - TRBD1 CASSLAGTGLYGYTF TGTGCCAGCAGCTTGGCCGGGACAGGACTCTATGGCTACACCTTC
TRBJ2-5 TRBV7-2 - - CASSLIRGIQETQYF TGTGCCAGCAGCTTAATTAGGGGCATCCAAGAGACCCAGTACTTC
TRBJ1-1 TRBV19 once - CASRPRGTEAFF TGTGCCAGTAGGCCCAGGGGCACTGAAGCTTTCTTT
TRBJ2-5 TRBV7-2 - - CASSRRVAQETQYF TGTGCCAGCAGCCGCAGGGTTGCCCAAGAGACCCAGTACTTC
TRBJ1-3 TRBV14 - - CASSQEGHSGNTIYF TGTGCCAGCAGCCAAGAGGGCCACTCTGGAAACACCATATATTTT